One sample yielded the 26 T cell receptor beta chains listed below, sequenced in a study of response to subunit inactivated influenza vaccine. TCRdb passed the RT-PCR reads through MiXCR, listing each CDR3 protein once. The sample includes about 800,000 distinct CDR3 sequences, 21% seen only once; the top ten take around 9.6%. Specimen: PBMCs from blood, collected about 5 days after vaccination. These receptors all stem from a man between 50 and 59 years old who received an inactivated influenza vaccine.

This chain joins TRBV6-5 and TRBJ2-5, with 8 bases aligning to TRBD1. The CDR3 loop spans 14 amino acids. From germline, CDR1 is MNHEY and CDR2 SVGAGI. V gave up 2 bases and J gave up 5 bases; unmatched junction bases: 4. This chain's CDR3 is CASSYTDRDETQYF. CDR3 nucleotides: TGTGCCAGCAGTTACACGGACAGGGACGAGACCCAGTACTTC.

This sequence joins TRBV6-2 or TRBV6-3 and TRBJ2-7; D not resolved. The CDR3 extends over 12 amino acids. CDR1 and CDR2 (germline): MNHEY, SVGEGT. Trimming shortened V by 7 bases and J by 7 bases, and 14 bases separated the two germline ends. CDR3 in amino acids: CASTTRSREQYF. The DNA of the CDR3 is TGTGCCAGCACCACCCGCTCTAGGGAGCAGTACTTC.

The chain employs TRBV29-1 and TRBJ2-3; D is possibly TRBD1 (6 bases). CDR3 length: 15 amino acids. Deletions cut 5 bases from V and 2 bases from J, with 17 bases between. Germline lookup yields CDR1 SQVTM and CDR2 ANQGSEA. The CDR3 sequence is CSVPTGGQYTDTQYF. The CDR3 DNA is TGCAGCGTTCCAACAGGCGGACAGTACACAGATACGCAGTATTTT.

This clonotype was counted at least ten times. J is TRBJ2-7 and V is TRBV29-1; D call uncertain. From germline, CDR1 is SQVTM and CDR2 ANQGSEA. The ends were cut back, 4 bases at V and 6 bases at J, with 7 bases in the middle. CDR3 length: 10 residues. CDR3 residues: CSVVLGEQYF. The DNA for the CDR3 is TGCAGCGTTGTCCTCGGCGAGCAGTACTTC.

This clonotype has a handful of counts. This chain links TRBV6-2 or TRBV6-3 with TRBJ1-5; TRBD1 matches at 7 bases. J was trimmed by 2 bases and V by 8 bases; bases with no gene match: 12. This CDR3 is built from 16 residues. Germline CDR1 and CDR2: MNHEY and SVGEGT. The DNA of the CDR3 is TGTGCCAGCTCTAGACAGGGTGAGGGTCGCAATCAGCCCCAGCATTTT. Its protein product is CASSRQGEGRNQPQHF.

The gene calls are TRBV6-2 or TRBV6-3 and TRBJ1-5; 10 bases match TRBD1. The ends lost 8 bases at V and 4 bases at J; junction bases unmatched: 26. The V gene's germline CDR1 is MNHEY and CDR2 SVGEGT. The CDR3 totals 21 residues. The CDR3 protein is CASGYNLHRDRGCRGNQPQHF. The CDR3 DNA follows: TGTGCCAGCGGCTACAACCTACACCGGGACAGGGGATGTCGTGGGAATCAGCCCCAGCATTTT.

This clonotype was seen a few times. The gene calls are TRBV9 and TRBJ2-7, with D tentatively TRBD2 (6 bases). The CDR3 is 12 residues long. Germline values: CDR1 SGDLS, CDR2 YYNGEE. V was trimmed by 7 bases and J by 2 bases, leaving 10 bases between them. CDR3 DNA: TGTGCCAGCGGCGGGGAGACCTACGAGCAGTACTTC. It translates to CASGGETYEQYF.

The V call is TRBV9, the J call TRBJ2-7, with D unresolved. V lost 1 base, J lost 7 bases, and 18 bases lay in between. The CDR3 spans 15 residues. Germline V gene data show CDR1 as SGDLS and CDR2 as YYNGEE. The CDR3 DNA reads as TGTGCCAGCAGCGTAACGGTGGGGTTGGGCAGGGAGCAGTACTTC. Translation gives CASSVTVGLGREQYF.

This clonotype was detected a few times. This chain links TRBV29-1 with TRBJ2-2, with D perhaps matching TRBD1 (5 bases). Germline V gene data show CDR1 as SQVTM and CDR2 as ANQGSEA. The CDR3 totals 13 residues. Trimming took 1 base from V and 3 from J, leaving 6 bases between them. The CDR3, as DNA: TGCAGCGTTGAAGGGGGCGACACCGGGGAGCTGTTTTTT. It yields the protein CSVEGGDTGELFF.

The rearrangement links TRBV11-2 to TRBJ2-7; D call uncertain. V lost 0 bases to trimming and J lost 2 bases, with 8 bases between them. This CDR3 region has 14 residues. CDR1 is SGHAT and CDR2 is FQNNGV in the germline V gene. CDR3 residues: CASSLDWQPYEQYF. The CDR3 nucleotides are TGTGCCAGCAGCTTAGACTGGCAGCCCTACGAGCAGTACTTC.

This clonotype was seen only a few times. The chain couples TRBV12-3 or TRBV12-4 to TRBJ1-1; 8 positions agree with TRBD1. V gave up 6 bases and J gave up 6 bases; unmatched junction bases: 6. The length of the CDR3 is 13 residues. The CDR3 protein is CASSLTGAPEAFF. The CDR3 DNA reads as TGTGCCAGCAGCCTGACAGGGGCCCCTGAAGCTTTCTTT.

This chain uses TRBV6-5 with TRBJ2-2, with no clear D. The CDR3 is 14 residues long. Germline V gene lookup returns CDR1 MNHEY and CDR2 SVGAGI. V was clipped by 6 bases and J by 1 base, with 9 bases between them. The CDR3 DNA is TGTGCCAGCAGCTACGCCCGGAACACCGGGGAGCTGTTTTTT. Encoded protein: CASSYARNTGELFF.

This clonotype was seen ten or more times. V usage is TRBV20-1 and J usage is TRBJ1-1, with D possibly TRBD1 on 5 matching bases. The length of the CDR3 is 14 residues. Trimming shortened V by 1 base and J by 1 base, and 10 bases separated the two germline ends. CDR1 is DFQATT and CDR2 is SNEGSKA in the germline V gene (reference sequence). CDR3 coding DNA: TGCAGTGCTAGAGTCGGGACCGCGAACACTGAAGCTTTCTTT. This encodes CSARVGTANTEAFF.

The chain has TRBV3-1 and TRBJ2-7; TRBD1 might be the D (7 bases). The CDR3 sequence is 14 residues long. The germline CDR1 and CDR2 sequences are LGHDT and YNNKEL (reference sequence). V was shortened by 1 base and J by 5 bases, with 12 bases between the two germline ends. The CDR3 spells CASSQGGGGNEQYF. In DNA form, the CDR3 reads TGTGCCAGCAGCCAAGGAGGGGGCGGGAACGAGCAGTACTTC.

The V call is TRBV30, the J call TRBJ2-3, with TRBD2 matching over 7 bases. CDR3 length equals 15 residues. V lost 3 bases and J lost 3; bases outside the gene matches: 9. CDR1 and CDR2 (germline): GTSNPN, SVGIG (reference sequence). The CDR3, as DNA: TGTGCCTGGAGGCCAGGAAGAGCGGGAACAGATACGCAGTATTTT. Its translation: CAWRPGRAGTDTQYF.

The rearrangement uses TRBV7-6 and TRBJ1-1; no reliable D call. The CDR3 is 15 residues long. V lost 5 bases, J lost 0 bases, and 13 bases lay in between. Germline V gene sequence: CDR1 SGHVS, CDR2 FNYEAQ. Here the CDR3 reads CASSNGQKMNTEAFF. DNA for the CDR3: TGTGCCAGCAGCAACGGCCAGAAGATGAACACTGAAGCTTTCTTT.

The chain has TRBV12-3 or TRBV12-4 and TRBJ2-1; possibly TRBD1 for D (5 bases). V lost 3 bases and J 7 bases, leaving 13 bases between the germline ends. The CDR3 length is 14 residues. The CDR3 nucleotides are TGTGCCAGCAGTTTTTATCAGGGCGGTAATGAGCAGTTCTTC. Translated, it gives CASSFYQGGNEQFF.

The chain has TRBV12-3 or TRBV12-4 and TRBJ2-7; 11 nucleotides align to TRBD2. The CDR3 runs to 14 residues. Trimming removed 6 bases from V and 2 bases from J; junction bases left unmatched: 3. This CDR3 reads CASRFSGGAYEQYF. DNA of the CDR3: TGTGCCAGCAGATTTAGCGGGGGGGCCTACGAGCAGTACTTC.

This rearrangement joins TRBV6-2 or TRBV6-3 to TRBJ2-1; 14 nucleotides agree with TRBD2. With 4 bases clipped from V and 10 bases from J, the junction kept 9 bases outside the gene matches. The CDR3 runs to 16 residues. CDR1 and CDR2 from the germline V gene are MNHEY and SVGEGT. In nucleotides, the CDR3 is TGTGCCAGCAGTTCCATGGGACTAGCGGGAGTACAGGAGCAGTTCTTC. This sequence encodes CASSSMGLAGVQEQFF.

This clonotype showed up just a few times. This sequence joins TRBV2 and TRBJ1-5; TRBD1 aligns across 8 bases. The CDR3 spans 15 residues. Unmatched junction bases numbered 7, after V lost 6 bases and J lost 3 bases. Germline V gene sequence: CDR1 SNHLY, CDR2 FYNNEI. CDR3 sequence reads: CASSYPDRVNQPQHF. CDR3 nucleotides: TGTGCCAGCAGCTATCCGGACAGGGTCAATCAGCCCCAGCATTTT.

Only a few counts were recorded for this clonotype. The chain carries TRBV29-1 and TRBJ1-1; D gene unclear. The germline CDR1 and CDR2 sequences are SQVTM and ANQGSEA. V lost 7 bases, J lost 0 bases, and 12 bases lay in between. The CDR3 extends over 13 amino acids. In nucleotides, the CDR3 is TGCAGCGCCTCCGACACGTTGAACACTGAAGCTTTCTTT. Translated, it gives CSASDTLNTEAFF.

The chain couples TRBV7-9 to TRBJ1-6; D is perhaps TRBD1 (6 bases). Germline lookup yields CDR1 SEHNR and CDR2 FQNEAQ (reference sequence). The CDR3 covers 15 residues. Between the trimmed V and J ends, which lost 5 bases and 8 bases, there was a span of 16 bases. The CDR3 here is CASSLRQAPDSPLHF. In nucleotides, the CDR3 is TGTGCCAGCAGCCTCCGACAGGCGCCGGATTCACCCCTCCACTTT.

The CDR3 reads CASSLATGLVGKTQYF. Written as DNA, the CDR3 is TGTGCCAGCAGCCTCGCGACAGGCTTGGTGGGTAAGACCCAGTACTTC. The chain is built from TRBV5-6 and TRBJ2-5, with D perhaps TRBD1 (6 bases). The CDR3 spans 16 residues. Germline lookup yields CDR1 SGHDT and CDR2 YYEEEE. V gave up 4 bases and J gave up 6 bases, with 22 bases separating them. The complete variable domain, with remaining parts taken from reference TRBV5-6 and TRBJ2-5, reads DAGVTQSPTHLIKTRGQQVTLRCSPKSGHDTVSWYQQALGQGPQFIFQYYEEEERQRGNFPDRFSGHQFPNYSSELNVNALLLGDSALYLCASSLATGLVGKTQYFGPGTRLLVL.

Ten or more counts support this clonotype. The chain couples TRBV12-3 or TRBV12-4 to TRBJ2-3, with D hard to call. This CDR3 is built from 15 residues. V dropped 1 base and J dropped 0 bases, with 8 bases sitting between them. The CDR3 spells CASSLGARSTDTQYF. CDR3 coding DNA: TGTGCCAGCAGTTTAGGGGCCAGAAGCACAGATACGCAGTATTTT.

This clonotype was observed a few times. Written as DNA, the CDR3 is TGCAGTGTCCAGGAGGGACAGGGCCGCACCGGGGAGCTGTTTTTT. Protein sequence: CSVQEGQGRTGELFF. The chain is built from TRBV20-1 and TRBJ2-2, with 9 bases that match TRBD1. J lost 4 bases, V lost 7 bases, and 10 bases had no gene match. The CDR3 contains 15 residues. From germline, CDR1 is DFQATT and CDR2 SNEGSKA (reference sequence).

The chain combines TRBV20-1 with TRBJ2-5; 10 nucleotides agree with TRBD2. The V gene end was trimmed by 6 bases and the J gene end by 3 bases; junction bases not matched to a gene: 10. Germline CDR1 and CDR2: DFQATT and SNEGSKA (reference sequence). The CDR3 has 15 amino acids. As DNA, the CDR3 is TGCAGTGCCCCTCGGGGAAGCGGGAGGGAAGAGACCCAGTACTTC. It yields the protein CSAPRGSGREETQYF.